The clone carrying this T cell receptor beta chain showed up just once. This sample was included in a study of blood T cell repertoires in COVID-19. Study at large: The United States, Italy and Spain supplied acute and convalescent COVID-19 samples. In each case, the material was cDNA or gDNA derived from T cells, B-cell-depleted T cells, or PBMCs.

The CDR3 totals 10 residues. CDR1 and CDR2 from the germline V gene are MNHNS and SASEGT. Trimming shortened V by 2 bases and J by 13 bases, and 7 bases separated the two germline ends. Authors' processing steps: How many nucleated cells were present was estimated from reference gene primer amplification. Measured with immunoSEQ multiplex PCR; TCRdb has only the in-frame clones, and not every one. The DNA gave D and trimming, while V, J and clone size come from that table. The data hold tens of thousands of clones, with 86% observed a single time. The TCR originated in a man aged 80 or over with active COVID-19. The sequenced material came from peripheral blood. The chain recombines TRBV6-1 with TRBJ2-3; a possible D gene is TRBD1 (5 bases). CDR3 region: CASSEPDKYF. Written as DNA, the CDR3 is TGTGCCAGCAGTGAACCGGACAAGTATTTT.